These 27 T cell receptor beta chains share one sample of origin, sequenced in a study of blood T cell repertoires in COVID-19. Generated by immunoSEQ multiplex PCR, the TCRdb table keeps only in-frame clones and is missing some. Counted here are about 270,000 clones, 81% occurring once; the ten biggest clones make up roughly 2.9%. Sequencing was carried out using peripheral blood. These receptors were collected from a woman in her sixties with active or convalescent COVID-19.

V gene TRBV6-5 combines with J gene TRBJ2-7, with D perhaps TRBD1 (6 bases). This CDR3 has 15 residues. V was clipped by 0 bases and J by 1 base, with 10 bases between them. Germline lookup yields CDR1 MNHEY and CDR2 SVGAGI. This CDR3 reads CASSYSPGTSYEQYF. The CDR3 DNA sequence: TGTGCCAGCAGTTACTCCCCAGGGACATCCTACGAGCAGTACTTC.

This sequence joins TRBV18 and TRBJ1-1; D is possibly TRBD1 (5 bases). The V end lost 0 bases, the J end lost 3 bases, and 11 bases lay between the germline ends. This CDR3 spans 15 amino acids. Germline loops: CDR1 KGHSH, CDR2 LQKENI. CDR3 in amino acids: CASSPPMGLDTEAFF. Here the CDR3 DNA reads TGTGCCAGCTCACCACCGATGGGGCTAGACACTGAAGCTTTCTTT. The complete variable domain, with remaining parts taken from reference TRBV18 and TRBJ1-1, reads NAGVMQNPRHLVRRRGQEARLRCSPMKGHSHVYWYRQLPEEGLKFMVYLQKENIIDESGMPKERFSAEFPKEGPSILRIQQVVRGDSAAYFCASSPPMGLDTEAFFGQGTRLTVV.

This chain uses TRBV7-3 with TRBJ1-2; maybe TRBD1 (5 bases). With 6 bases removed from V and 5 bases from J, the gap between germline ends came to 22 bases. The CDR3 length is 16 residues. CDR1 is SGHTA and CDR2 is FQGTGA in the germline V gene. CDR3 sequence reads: CASSRGTRQGDYGYTF. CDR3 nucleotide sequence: TGTGCCAGCAGTCGAGGGACTAGGCAGGGCGATTATGGCTACACCTTC.

CDR3 loop: CASSPGQGPPLHF. For the CDR3, the DNA is TGCGCCAGCAGCCCCGGACAGGGGCCACCCCTCCACTTT. The V gene is TRBV5-1, the J gene TRBJ1-6; TRBD1 matches 9 bases. The CDR3 is 13 residues long. Germline V gives CDR1 SGHRS, CDR2 YFSETQ. V lost 4 bases, J lost 11 bases, and 4 bases stayed unmatched.

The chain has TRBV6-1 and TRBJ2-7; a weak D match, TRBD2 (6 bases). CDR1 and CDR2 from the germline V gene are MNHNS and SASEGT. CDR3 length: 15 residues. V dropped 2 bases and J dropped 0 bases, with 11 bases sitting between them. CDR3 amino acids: CASSEPAGSSYEQYF. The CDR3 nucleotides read TGTGCCAGCAGTGAACCAGCGGGCAGCTCCTACGAGCAGTACTTC.

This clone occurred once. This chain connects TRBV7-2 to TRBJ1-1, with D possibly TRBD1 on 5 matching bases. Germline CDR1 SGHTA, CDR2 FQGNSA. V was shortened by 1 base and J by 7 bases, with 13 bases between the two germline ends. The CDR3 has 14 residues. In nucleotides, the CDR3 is TGTGCCAGCAGCTTAGACCCGGGGGGTGGTGAAGCTTTCTTT. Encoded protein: CASSLDPGGGEAFF.

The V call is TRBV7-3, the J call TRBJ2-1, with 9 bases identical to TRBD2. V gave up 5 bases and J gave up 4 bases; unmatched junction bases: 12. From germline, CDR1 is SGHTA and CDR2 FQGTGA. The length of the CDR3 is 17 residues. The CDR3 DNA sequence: TGTGCCAGCAGCCCAGCGGGGGGTTTAGGGATGTACAATGAGCAGTTCTTC. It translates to CASSPAGGLGMYNEQFF.

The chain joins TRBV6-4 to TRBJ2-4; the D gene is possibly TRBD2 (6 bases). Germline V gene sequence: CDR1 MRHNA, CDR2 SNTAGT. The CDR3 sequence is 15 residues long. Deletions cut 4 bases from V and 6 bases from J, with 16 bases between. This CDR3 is CASSVIREASNIQYF. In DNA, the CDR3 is TGTGCCAGCAGTGTTATCAGGGAGGCCTCAAACATTCAGTACTTC.

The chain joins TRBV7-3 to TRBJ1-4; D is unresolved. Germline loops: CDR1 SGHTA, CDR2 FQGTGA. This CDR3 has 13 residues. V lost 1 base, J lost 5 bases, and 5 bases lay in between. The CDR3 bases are TGTGCCAGCAGCTTAAGGGCAAATGAAAAACTGTTTTTT. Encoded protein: CASSLRANEKLFF.

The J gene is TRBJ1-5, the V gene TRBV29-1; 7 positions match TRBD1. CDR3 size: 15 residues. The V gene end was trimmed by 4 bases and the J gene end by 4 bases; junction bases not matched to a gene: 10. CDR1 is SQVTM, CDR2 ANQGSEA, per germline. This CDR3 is CSVVSGQGGNQPQHF. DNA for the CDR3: TGCAGCGTTGTGTCGGGCCAGGGGGGTAATCAGCCCCAGCATTTT.

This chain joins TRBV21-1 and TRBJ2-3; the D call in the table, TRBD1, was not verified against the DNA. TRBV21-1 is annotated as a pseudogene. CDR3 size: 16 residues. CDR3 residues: CASSKVLTAYTDTQYF. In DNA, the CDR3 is TGTGCCAGCAGCAAAGTTTTAACAGCTTACACAGATACGCAGTATTTT.

DNA of the CDR3: TGTGCCAGCTCCCCGTTGGAGAACTATGGCTACACCTTC. Its translation: CASSPLENYGYTF. The chain links TRBV7-9 to TRBJ1-2, with no clear D. V was clipped by 8 bases and J by 2 bases, with 12 bases between them. The CDR3 length is 13 residues. In germline, CDR1 is SEHNR, CDR2 FQNEAQ (reference sequence).

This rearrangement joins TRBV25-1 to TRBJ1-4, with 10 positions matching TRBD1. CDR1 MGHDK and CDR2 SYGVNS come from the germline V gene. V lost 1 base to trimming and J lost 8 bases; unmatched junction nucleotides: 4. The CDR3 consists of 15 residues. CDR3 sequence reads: CASSESLTGGEKLFF. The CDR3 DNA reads TGTGCCAGCAGTGAATCGCTGACAGGGGGCGAAAAACTGTTTTTT.

In DNA, the CDR3 is TGTGCCAGCAGTCTGGACAGGGGGCTGACTGAAGCTTTCTTT. It translates to CASSLDRGLTEAFF. The chain links TRBV27 to TRBJ1-1; 11 bases are shared with TRBD1. After removal of 5 bases from V and 5 bases from J, the junction contained 4 bases not matched to a gene. CDR1 is MNHEY, CDR2 SMNVEV, per germline (reference sequence). CDR3 length: 14 amino acids.

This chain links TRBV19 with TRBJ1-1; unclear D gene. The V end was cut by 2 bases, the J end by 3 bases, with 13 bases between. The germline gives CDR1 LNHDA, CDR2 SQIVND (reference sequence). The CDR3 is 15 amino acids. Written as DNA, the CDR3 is TGTGCCAGTAGTATAATCCAGCGGACGGACACTGAAGCTTTCTTT. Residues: CASSIIQRTDTEAFF.

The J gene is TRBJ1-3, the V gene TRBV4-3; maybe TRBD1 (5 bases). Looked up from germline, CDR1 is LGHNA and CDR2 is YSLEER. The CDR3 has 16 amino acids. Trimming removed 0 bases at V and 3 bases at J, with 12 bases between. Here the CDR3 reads CASSQERGWGGNTIYF. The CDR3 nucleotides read TGCGCCAGCAGCCAAGAAAGGGGCTGGGGTGGAAACACCATATATTTT.

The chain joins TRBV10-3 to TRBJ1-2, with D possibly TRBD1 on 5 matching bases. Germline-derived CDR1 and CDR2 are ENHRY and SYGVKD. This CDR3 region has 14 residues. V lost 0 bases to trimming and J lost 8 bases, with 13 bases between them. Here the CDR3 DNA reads TGTGCCATCAGTGAGTCTGTAGGGGAAGAAGGCTACACCTTC. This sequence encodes CAISESVGEEGYTF.

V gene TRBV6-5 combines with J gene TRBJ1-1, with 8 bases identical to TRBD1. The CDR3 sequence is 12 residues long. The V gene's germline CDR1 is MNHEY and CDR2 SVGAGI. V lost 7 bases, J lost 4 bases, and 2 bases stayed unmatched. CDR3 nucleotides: TGTGCCAGCACCGGACAGGGCACTGAAGCTTTCTTT. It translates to CASTGQGTEAFF.

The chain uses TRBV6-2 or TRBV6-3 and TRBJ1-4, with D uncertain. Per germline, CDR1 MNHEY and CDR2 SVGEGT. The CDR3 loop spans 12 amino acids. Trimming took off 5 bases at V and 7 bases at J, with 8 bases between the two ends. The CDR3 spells CASSVSVEKLFF. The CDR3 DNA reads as TGTGCCAGCAGTGTTTCGGTTGAAAAACTGTTTTTT.

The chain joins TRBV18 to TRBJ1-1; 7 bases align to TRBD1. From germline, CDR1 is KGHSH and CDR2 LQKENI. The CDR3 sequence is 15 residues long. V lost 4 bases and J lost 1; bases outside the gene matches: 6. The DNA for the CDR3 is TGTGCCAGCTCACGCTGGGACAGCTCGAACACTGAAGCTTTCTTT. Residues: CASSRWDSSNTEAFF.

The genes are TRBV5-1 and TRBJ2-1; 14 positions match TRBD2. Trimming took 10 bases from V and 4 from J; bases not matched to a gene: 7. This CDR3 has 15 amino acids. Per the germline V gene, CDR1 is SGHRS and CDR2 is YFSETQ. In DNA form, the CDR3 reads TGCGCCCGCGGGGGGACTAGCGGGGGTTACAATGAGCAGTTCTTC. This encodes CARGGTSGGYNEQFF.

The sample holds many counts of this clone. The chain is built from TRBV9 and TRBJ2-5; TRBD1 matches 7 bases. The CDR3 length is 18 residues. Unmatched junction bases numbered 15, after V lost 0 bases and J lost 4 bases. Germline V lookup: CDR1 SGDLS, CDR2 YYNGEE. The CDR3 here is CASSVGFPGQPNLETQYF. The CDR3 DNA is TGTGCCAGCAGCGTAGGGTTTCCGGGACAGCCGAACCTAGAGACCCAGTACTTC. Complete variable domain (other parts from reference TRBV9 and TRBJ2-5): DSGVTQTPKHLITATGQRVTLRCSPRSGDLSVYWYQQSLDQGLQFLIQYYNGEERAKGNILERFSAQQFPDLHSELNLSSLELGDSALYFCASSVGFPGQPNLETQYFGPGTRLLVL.

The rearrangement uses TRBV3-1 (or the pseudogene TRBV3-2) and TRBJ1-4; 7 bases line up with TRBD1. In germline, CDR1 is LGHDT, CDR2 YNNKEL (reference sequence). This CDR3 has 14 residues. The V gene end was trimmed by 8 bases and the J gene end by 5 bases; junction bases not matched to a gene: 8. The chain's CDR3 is CASGRQGANEKLFF. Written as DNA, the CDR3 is TGTGCCAGCGGCAGACAGGGAGCAAATGAAAAACTGTTTTTT.

The DNA of the CDR3 is TGTGCCAGCAGCGTAGAGGTGACAGGGAACTATGGCTACACCTTC. Encoded protein: CASSVEVTGNYGYTF. The V call is TRBV9, the J call TRBJ1-2; 7 bases are shared with TRBD1. Germline trimming cut 0 bases from V and 2 bases from J; bases unmatched to any gene: 4. The CDR3 totals 15 residues. Germline V gene lookup returns CDR1 SGDLS and CDR2 YYNGEE.

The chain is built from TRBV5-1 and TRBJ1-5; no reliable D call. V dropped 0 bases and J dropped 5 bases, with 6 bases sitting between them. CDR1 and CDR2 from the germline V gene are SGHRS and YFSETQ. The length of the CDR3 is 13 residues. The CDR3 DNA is TGCGCCAGCAGCTTGGGAAGAGATCAGCCCCAGCATTTT. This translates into CASSLGRDQPQHF.

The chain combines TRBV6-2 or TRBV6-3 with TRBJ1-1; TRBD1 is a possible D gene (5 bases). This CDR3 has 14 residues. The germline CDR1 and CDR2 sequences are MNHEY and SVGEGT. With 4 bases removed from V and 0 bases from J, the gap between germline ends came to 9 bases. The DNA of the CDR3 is TGTGCCAGCAGTTTCGGACATATGAACACTGAAGCTTTCTTT. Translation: CASSFGHMNTEAFF.

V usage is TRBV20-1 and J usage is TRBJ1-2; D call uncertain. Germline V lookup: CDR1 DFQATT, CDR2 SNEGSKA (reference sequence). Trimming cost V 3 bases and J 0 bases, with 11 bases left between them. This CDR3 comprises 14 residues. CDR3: CSASFPGSNYGYTF. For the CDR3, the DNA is TGCAGTGCTAGTTTCCCGGGATCTAACTATGGCTACACCTTC.